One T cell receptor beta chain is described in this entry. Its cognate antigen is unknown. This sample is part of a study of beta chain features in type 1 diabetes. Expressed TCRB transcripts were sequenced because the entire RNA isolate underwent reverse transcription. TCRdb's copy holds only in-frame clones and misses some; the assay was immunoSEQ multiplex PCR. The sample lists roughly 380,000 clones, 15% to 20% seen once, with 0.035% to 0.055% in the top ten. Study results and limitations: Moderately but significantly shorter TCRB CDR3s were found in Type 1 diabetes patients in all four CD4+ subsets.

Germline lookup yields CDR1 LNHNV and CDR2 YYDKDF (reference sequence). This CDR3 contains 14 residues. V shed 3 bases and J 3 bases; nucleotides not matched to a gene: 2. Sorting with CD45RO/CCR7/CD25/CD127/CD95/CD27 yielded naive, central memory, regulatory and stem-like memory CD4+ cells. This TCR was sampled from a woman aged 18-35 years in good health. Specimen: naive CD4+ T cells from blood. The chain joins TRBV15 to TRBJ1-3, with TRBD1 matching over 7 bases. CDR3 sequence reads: CATSRGTVGNTIYF. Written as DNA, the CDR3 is TGTGCCACCAGCAGGGGGACAGTTGGAAACACCATATATTTT.